Listed below are T cell receptor beta chains from one sample, sequenced in a study of OX40 agonist ivuxolimab in advanced cancers. Sequenced by immunoSEQ multiplex PCR; TCRdb stores in-frame clones only, minus some. This table holds tens of thousands of clones, approximately 89% found once. The specimen was CD4+ or CD8+ T cells sorted from blood, collected in a trial of the OX40 agonist ivuxolimab. The receptors were gathered from an adult with an advanced solid tumor such as melanoma, head and neck, liver or kidney cancer. CDR3s include the opening cysteine and the closing phenylalanine or tryptophan. A D gene is named only where the DNA matches it firmly. Expanded clones get a size class; other rows say once, few or many, or leave the size out.

>11|once|TRBJ1-6|-|TRBV28
TGTGCCAGCAGTGGTGATTCACCCCTCCACTTT
CASSGDSPLHF
>13|once|TRBJ1-1|TRBD1|TRBV6-1
TGTGCCAGCAGTGGCTGGACAGGTTCTGAAGCTTTCTTT
CASSGWTGSEAFF
>15|-|TRBJ2-1|-|TRBV4-2
TGTGCCAGCAGCCCCGACAGTAGCTCCTACAATGAGCAGTTCTTC
CASSPDSSSYNEQFF
>15|once|TRBJ2-2|-|TRBV5-8
TGTGCCAGCAGCTCACGGGGGGCCTACACCGGGGAGCTGTTTTTT
CASSSRGAYTGELFF
>13|once|TRBJ2-1|-|TRBV7-2
TGTGCCAGCAGCCTGTCTGGGGGGAATGAGCAGTTCTTC
CASSLSGGNEQFF
>16|once|TRBJ2-2|TRBD2|TRBV5-1
TGCGCCAGCAGCTCCTCTAGCGGGGGGAACACCGGGGAGCTGTTTTTT
CASSSSSGGNTGELFF
>17|-|TRBJ1-5|-|TRBV10-3
TGTGCCATCAGTGAGTCGGCAGGGAGCAATAGCAATCAGCCCCAGCATTTT
CAISESAGSNSNQPQHF
>15|-|TRBJ2-5|-|TRBV5-1
TGCGCCAGCAGCGCAGGACTAAGACCGCAAGAGACCCAGTACTTC
CASSAGLRPQETQYF
>14|once|TRBJ1-1|TRBD1|TRBV5-6
TGTGCCAGCAGCCCCCGACAGGGGAACACTGAAGCTTTCTTT
CASSPRQGNTEAFF
>16|-|TRBJ1-6|TRBD1|TRBV19
TGTGCCAGTAGTATTAAAACCGGACAGGGGATTTCACCCCTCCACTTT
CASSIKTGQGISPLHF
>14|-|TRBJ1-6|-|TRBV11-2
TGTGCCAGCAGCTTAGAAAGGGGGTGGACACCCCTCCACTTT
CASSLERGWTPLHF
>14|-|TRBJ2-7|-|TRBV5-1
TGCGCCAGCAGCGTTGGAGGGAATCTCGGGGAGCAGTACTTC
CASSVGGNLGEQYF